This is a list of T cell receptor beta chains from one sample in a study of T cell responses to AZD1222 COVID-19 vaccine. Assay: immunoSEQ multiplex PCR; the TCRdb copy retains only in-frame clones and omits some. The data hold 120,000 to 150,000 clones, with more than 70% observed a single time. The sequencing here drew on peripheral blood, taken 28 days after the second AZD1222 dose. The receptor set was obtained from an adult who received the AZD1222 COVID-19 vaccine. Each CDR3 is given with its conserved first and last residue. Each record gives: J gene, clone size, V gene, D gene, CDR3 DNA, CDR3 protein. The D gene is left open where the match is weak. Rows may omit the clone size; those that give it use once, few, many or a size class.

j_gene: TRBJ1-1
abundance: .
v_gene: TRBV10-3
d_gene: .
CDR3nt: TGTGCCATCAGGGCAGGTCTTAACACTGAAGCTTTCTTT
CDR3aa: CAIRAGLNTEAFF

j_gene: TRBJ2-7
abundance: .
v_gene: TRBV11-2
d_gene: .
CDR3nt: TGTGCCAGCAGCTTAGAATCAGGTCTAAACTACGAGCAGTACTTC
CDR3aa: CASSLESGLNYEQYF

j_gene: TRBJ1-6
abundance: .
v_gene: TRBV4-2
d_gene: .
CDR3nt: TGTGCCAGCAGGGGAACCGGGCAACTCTCCTCGCACCACTTT
CDR3aa: CASRGTGQLSSHHF

j_gene: TRBJ1-4
abundance: .
v_gene: TRBV24-1
d_gene: TRBD1
CDR3nt: TGTGCCACCAGTGACCCGGGACAGGGAGGTGAAAAACTGTTTTTT
CDR3aa: CATSDPGQGGEKLFF

j_gene: TRBJ1-4
abundance: once
v_gene: TRBV21-1
d_gene: .
CDR3nt: TGTGCCAGCAGCAAAGGGGCTGAGGAGGGAAGGGCTAATGAAAAACTGTTTTTT
CDR3aa: CASSKGAEEGRANEKLFF

j_gene: TRBJ1-2
abundance: many
v_gene: TRBV2
d_gene: .
CDR3nt: TGTGCCAGCAGTGAAAACCCCACAACGACCTTTGGCTACACCTTC
CDR3aa: CASSENPTTTFGYTF

j_gene: TRBJ2-3
abundance: .
v_gene: TRBV3-1/TRBV3-2
d_gene: .
CDR3nt: TGTGCCAGCAGCCAAGGGGGAGACCCCCCCGGAGATACGCAGTATTTT
CDR3aa: CASSQGGDPPGDTQYF

j_gene: TRBJ1-5
abundance: .
v_gene: TRBV28
d_gene: .
CDR3nt: TGTGCCAGCAGTTTAAGGGGTAGCAATCAGCCCCAGCATTTT
CDR3aa: CASSLRGSNQPQHF

j_gene: TRBJ2-3
abundance: .
v_gene: TRBV28
d_gene: .
CDR3nt: TGTGCCAGCAGATTACAGGGCGCAGATACGCAGTATTTT
CDR3aa: CASRLQGADTQYF

j_gene: TRBJ2-5
abundance: few
v_gene: TRBV12-5
d_gene: TRBD2
CDR3nt: TGTGCTAGTGGTGGGAGGGAAGAGACCCAGTACTTC
CDR3aa: CASGGREETQYF